This TCR beta chain was identified during a study of beta chain features in type 1 diabetes. Reverse transcription of all isolated RNA meant that expressed TCRB transcripts were sequenced. Sequencing of naive, central memory and regulatory T cell samples gave an average of about 3.7 million reads. The protocol was immunoSEQ multiplex PCR, while the TCRdb copy is restricted to in-frame clones and leaves out a portion. This sample carries around 400,000 clones, around 13% of them seen once, and the ten largest clones take roughly 0.017%. General study findings and limits: Junctions at VDJ sites from type 1 diabetes patients had fewer insertions and more deletions. Cells expressing TCR highly could be over-represented by cDNA sequencing.

The CDR3 runs 14 residues. Germline V gene data show CDR1 as GTSNPN and CDR2 as SVGIG (reference sequence). Trimming shortened V by 0 bases and J by 0 bases, and 9 bases separated the two germline ends. This clone was seen more than once but under ten times. The target antigen is unknown. The authors sorted CD4+ naive, central memory, regulatory and stem cell-like memory cells via CD45RO/CCR7/CD25/CD127/CD95/CD27. The chain recombines TRBV30 with TRBJ2-7, with a weak D call TRBD2 (5 bases). The source material was naive CD4+ T cells from blood. The sequence came from a man aged 18 to 30 in good health. CDR3 protein: CAWSVDYYSYEQYF. The CDR3 nucleotides are TGTGCCTGGAGTGTTGACTACTACTCCTACGAGCAGTACTTC.